The 30 T cell receptor beta chains reported below all come from one sample, sequenced in a study of T cells in Graves' hyperthyroidism and ophthalmopathy. Researchers amplified the TCR beta CDR3 regions from RNA transcripts. The HTBI primer set drove a first-round RT-PCR of the TCR CDR3. TCRdb called the multiplex PCR reads again in MiXCR, with one record for every CDR3 protein. The sample holds roughly 700,000 distinct CDR3 sequences, 15% to 20% seen once. Material for sequencing was blood. These receptors were collected from a man aged 45-65 years with Graves' hyperthyroidism.

The chain has TRBV18 and TRBJ2-5, with 9 bases aligning to TRBD2. Germline values: CDR1 KGHSH, CDR2 LQKENI. CDR3 length: 14 amino acids. V was clipped by 5 bases and J by 5 bases; unmatched bases: 6. CDR3 amino acids: CASSSATSGETQYF. For the CDR3, the DNA is TGTGCCAGCTCATCCGCTACTAGCGGGGAGACCCAGTACTTC.

This clonotype showed up just a few times. The chain carries TRBV29-1 and TRBJ1-1; D is perhaps TRBD1 (6 bases). Trimming pared 4 bases from V and 3 bases from J, leaving 12 bases between. Germline-derived CDR1 and CDR2 are SQVTM and ANQGSEA. CDR3 length equals 13 residues. CDR3 sequence reads: CSVVPGGYTEAFF. CDR3 bases: TGCAGCGTTGTACCGGGGGGCTACACTGAAGCTTTCTTT.

This clonotype was seen many times. V and J are TRBV19 and TRBJ2-5; possibly TRBD1 for D (8 bases). Germline assignment: CDR1 LNHDA and CDR2 SQIVND (reference sequence). This CDR3 is built from 14 residues. V shed 9 bases and J shed 2 bases, with 16 bases lying between them. The CDR3 region is CASSIQGGQETQYF. Written as DNA, the CDR3 is TGTGCCAGCAGCATACAGGGGGGGCAAGAGACCCAGTACTTC.

This clonotype appeared many times. This rearrangement joins TRBV11-2 to TRBJ1-1; D unclear. CDR3 length: 13 residues. Between the trimmed V and J ends, which lost 0 bases and 8 bases, there was a span of 10 bases. From germline, CDR1 is SGHAT and CDR2 FQNNGV. CDR3 nucleotide sequence: TGTGCCAGCAGCTTAGATCCCCGTGACGAAGCTTTCTTT. Its protein is CASSLDPRDEAFF.

This clonotype was detected a few times. The chain has TRBV10-3 and TRBJ2-7, with D perhaps matching TRBD2 (5 bases). Germline V gene sequence: CDR1 ENHRY, CDR2 SYGVKD. The V and J ends lost 0 bases and 0 bases respectively, with 9 bases between them. The CDR3 consists of 15 residues. This CDR3 is CAISESTGFSYEQYF. The CDR3 DNA is TGTGCCATCAGTGAGTCGACGGGATTCTCCTACGAGCAGTACTTC.

This clonotype was observed at least ten times. The chain couples TRBV7-2 to TRBJ1-4; no reliable D call. Germline CDR1 SGHTA, CDR2 FQGNSA. The CDR3 sequence is 13 residues long. Trimming left V 4 bases short and J 8 bases short, with 11 bases between. This CDR3 reads CASSSYLEEKLFF. CDR3 sequence (DNA): TGTGCCAGCAGCTCATATCTGGAAGAAAAACTGTTTTTT.

As for this clonotype: Germline is not matched at one junction end, which may reflect a read error. The rearrangement links TRBV2 to TRBJ1-5; D unresolved. CDR1 is SNHLY and CDR2 is FYNNEI in the germline V gene. This CDR3 is 14 amino acids long. In nucleotides, the CDR3 is TGTGCCAGCAGTAACCGACTCACCAAGCAGCCCCAGCCTTTT. Encoded protein: CASSNRLTKQPQPF.

A note on this clonotype: A much larger clone differs from this one at a single base, so this may be a read error. The V call is TRBV28, the J call TRBJ2-7; possible D gene TRBD2, 6 bases. CDR1 is MDHEN, CDR2 SYDVKM, per germline. Trimming stripped 4 bases from V and 4 bases from J, with 14 bases between. This CDR3 is built from 14 residues. The CDR3: CASSCPGGRYEQYF. In DNA, the CDR3 is TGTGCCAGCAGTTGCCCTGGAGGGCGGTACGAGCAGTACTTC. The whole variable domain, filled in from reference TRBV28 and TRBJ2-7, reads DVKVTQSSRYLVKRTGEKVFLECVQDMDHENMFWYRQDPGLGLRLIYFSYDVKMKEKGDIPEGYSVSREKKERFSLILESASTNQTSMYLCASSCPGGRYEQYFGPGTRLTVT.

This chain joins TRBV30 and TRBJ2-7, with no clear D. CDR1 and CDR2 (germline): GTSNPN, SVGIG (reference sequence). V was clipped by 0 bases and J by 6 bases, with 12 bases between them. The CDR3 extends over 13 amino acids. In nucleotides, the CDR3 is TGTGCCTGGAGTGTACAAGGTTACGGCGAGCAGTACTTC. Encoded protein: CAWSVQGYGEQYF.

The gene calls are TRBV6-2 or TRBV6-3 and TRBJ2-2, with 8 bases fitting TRBD2. Germline trimming cut 6 bases from V and 1 base from J; bases unmatched to any gene: 7. The CDR3 sequence is 16 residues long. CDR1 MNHEY and CDR2 SVGEGT come from the germline V gene. The CDR3 nucleotides read TGTGCCAGCAGAGTGTTGGCGGGAGGGAACACCGGGGAGCTGTTTTTT. Translated, it gives CASRVLAGGNTGELFF.

In this sample, this clonotype turned up many times. The CDR3 loop is CASSSRDGTDTQYF. The CDR3 DNA reads as TGTGCCAGCAGTTCGAGGGACGGCACAGATACGCAGTATTTT. This chain links TRBV12-3 or TRBV12-4 with TRBJ2-3; tentatively, D is TRBD1 or TRBD2 (5 bases each). V dropped 4 bases and J dropped 1 base, with 9 bases sitting between them. This CDR3 has 14 amino acids.

Many counts were recorded for this clonotype. This chain uses TRBV24-1 with TRBJ2-1; a possible D gene is TRBD1 (6 bases). The CDR3 spans 14 residues. The V end was cut by 0 bases, the J end by 8 bases, with 10 bases between. CDR1 KGHDR and CDR2 SFDVKD come from the germline V gene. As DNA, the CDR3 is TGTGCCACCAGTGATTTGTTTGGGGGCGATGAGCAGTTCTTC. Translation gives CATSDLFGGDEQFF.

The CDR3 spells CATSRTSGYGEQFF. The CDR3 nucleotides are TGTGCCACCTCCCGGACTAGCGGGTATGGTGAGCAGTTCTTC. The chain carries TRBV24-1 and TRBJ2-1; 11 positions match TRBD2. This CDR3 is 14 amino acids long. The V gene end was trimmed by 9 bases and the J gene end by 9 bases; junction bases not matched to a gene: 9. Germline V gene lookup returns CDR1 KGHDR and CDR2 SFDVKD.

This clonotype was recorded at least ten times. This chain links TRBV27 with TRBJ1-4; no reliable D call. The CDR3 is made up of 11 amino acids. Germline V gives CDR1 MNHEY, CDR2 SMNVEV (reference sequence). The germline V and J ends were trimmed by 5 bases and 7 bases, with 5 bases remaining between them. The CDR3 protein is CASSEIEKLFF. Written as DNA, the CDR3 is TGTGCCAGCAGTGAGATTGAAAAACTGTTTTTT.

The table lists this clonotype with a few counts. The V and J genes are TRBV5-4 and TRBJ2-1, with D tentatively TRBD2 (7 bases). Germline V CDR1 and CDR2: SGHNT, YYREEE (reference sequence). V was shortened by 9 bases and J by 2 bases, with 18 bases between the two germline ends. The CDR3 sequence is 15 residues long. The CDR3 loop is CATLSGAGAYNEQFF. The CDR3 DNA is TGTGCCACCTTATCGGGGGCGGGAGCCTACAATGAGCAGTTCTTC. The entire variable domain, with the rest obtained from reference TRBV5-4 and TRBJ2-1, is as follows: ETGVTQSPTHLIKTRGQQVTLRCSSQSGHNTVSWYQQALGQGPQFIFQYYREEENGRGNFPPRFSGLQFPNYSSELNVNALELDDSALYLCATLSGAGAYNEQFFGPGTRLTVL.

This clonotype was observed a handful of times. The chain has TRBV19 and TRBJ2-1, with D perhaps matching TRBD1 or TRBD2 (7 bases each). V shed 4 bases and J shed 6 bases, with 10 bases lying between them. The CDR3 totals 13 residues. Germline CDR1 is LNHDA and CDR2 is SQIVND (reference sequence). CDR3 sequence: CASSTGGVNEQFF. The CDR3 DNA follows: TGTGCCAGTAGTACAGGGGGGGTCAATGAGCAGTTCTTC.

The J gene is TRBJ2-5, the V gene TRBV6-1; D not resolved. Per the germline V gene, CDR1 is MNHNS and CDR2 is SASEGT. This CDR3 is 13 amino acids long. Trimming shortened V by 5 bases and J by 5 bases, and 12 bases separated the two germline ends. In DNA form, the CDR3 reads TGTGCCAGCAGTTCCCCCTCAGTGGAGACCCAGTACTTC. Translating gives CASSSPSVETQYF.

This clonotype was counted at least ten times. This chain joins TRBV11-2 and TRBJ2-2; the match to TRBD2 covers 12 bases. This CDR3 comprises 16 residues. In germline, CDR1 is SGHAT, CDR2 FQNNGV. V shed 6 bases, J shed 6 bases, and the junction held 8 bases outside the gene matches. CDR3: CASSLLAGGIAGELFF. The CDR3 nucleotides are TGTGCCAGCAGTTTACTAGCGGGAGGAATCGCCGGGGAGCTGTTTTTT. The whole variable domain, remainder taken from reference TRBV11-2 and TRBJ2-2, is EAGVAQSPRYKIIEKRQSVAFWCNPISGHATLYWYQQILGQGPKLLIQFQNNGVVDDSQLPKDRFSAERLKGVDSTLKIQPAKLEDSAVYLCASSLLAGGIAGELFFGEGSRLTVL.

Worth noting for this clonotype: A read error is possible here, since a much larger clone lies one base away. The chain joins TRBV30 to TRBJ1-5; 7 bases align to TRBD1. The V gene's germline CDR1 is GTSNPN and CDR2 SVGIG (reference sequence). The length of the CDR3 is 14 residues. The CDR3 loop reads CAWATGQLNPPQHF. The CDR3 region has the DNA TGTGCCTGGGCCACGGGACAGCTTAATCCGCCCCAGCATTTT.

This clonotype occurred a few times. The chain employs TRBV7-2 and TRBJ2-1; TRBD2 agrees at 10 bases. Germline trimming cut 5 bases from V and 0 bases from J; bases unmatched to any gene: 10. Germline CDR1 SGHTA, CDR2 FQGNSA. This CDR3 has 18 residues. The CDR3 region has the DNA TGTGCCAGCAGCCCCCCGGGACTAGCGACTAGCTCCTACAATGAGCAGTTCTTC. As protein: CASSPPGLATSSYNEQFF.

Notes on this clonotype: A clone one base away is much larger, so this may be a read error. This chain links TRBV5-5 with TRBJ2-7; D might be TRBD2 (6 bases). CDR3 length: 14 amino acids. Germline V gene data show CDR1 as SGHKS and CDR2 as YYEKEE (reference sequence). CDR3 in amino acids: CASTPAAGTYERYF. For the CDR3, the DNA is TGTGCCAGCACCCCAGCGGCGGGAACCTACGAGCGGTACTTC.

V gene TRBV29-1 combines with J gene TRBJ2-1; D remains unclear. Trimming took off 6 bases at V and 3 bases at J, with 6 bases between the two ends. The CDR3 covers 11 residues. Germline CDR1 and CDR2: SQVTM and ANQGSEA. The CDR3 sequence is CSVPDYNEQFF. CDR3 nucleotides: TGCAGCGTCCCCGACTACAATGAGCAGTTCTTC.

This clonotype has ten or more counts. The rearrangement links TRBV24-1 to TRBJ2-3; D perhaps matches TRBD2 (6 bases). Trimming shortened V by 6 bases and J by 2 bases, and 8 bases separated the two germline ends. This CDR3 has 13 residues. The germline gives CDR1 KGHDR, CDR2 SFDVKD. In DNA form, the CDR3 reads TGTGCCACCAGTCGGGAGAACACAGATACGCAGTATTTT. Amino acid sequence: CATSRENTDTQYF.

V gene TRBV18 combines with J gene TRBJ2-1; TRBD2 agrees at 8 bases. The CDR3 loop spans 15 amino acids. The germline gives CDR1 KGHSH, CDR2 LQKENI. V dropped 0 bases and J dropped 9; count of bases not matched to a gene: 7. The CDR3 is CASSPPSGSGFEQFF. In nucleotides, the CDR3 is TGTGCCAGCTCACCACCGAGCGGGAGTGGGTTTGAGCAGTTCTTC.

This clonotype was seen many times. This chain uses TRBV5-1 with TRBJ2-7; possibly TRBD1 for D (5 bases). Trimming pared 1 base from V and 2 bases from J, leaving 10 bases between. Germline-derived CDR1 and CDR2 are SGHRS and YFSETQ. The CDR3 is made up of 14 amino acids. The CDR3 loop reads CASSLSGPPYEQYF. The CDR3 DNA reads as TGCGCCAGCAGCTTGTCAGGGCCGCCCTACGAGCAGTACTTC.

There are a few counts of this clonotype. J is TRBJ1-4 and V is TRBV20-1; weak D call: TRBD1 (6 bases). The V gene's germline CDR1 is DFQATT and CDR2 SNEGSKA (reference sequence). V lost 6 bases and J lost 5, with 16 bases in between. This CDR3 has 14 residues. CDR3 sequence (DNA): TGCAGTGCCCGGGTGACAGGAGGAAATGAAAAACTGTTTTTT. Its translation: CSARVTGGNEKLFF.

To note about this clonotype: A much larger clone lies a single base off, so this may be a read error. This sequence joins TRBV7-2 and TRBJ1-4, with 8 bases fitting TRBD1. From germline, CDR1 is SGHTA and CDR2 FQGNSA. CDR3 length: 15 amino acids. DNA for the CDR3: TGTGCCAGCAGCTCGGCGACAGGGGCTAAAGAAAAACTGTTTTTT. This encodes CASSSATGAKEKLFF.

This clonotype was seen a few times. The genes are TRBV19 and TRBJ2-1, with 13 bases aligning to TRBD2. The ends lost 4 bases at V and 9 bases at J; junction bases unmatched: 9. The CDR3 extends over 16 amino acids. From germline, CDR1 is LNHDA and CDR2 SQIVND (reference sequence). For the CDR3, the DNA is TGTGCCAGTAGTAGGGGGACTAGCGGGATTTCTGGTGAGCAGTTCTTC. This gives the protein CASSRGTSGISGEQFF. Supplemented by reference TRBV19 and TRBJ2-1, the full variable domain reads DGGITQSPKYLFRKEGQNVTLSCEQNLNHDAMYWYRQDPGQGLRLIYYSQIVNDFQKGDIAEGYSVSREKKESFPLTVTSAQKNPTAFYLCASSRGTSGISGEQFFGPGTRLTVL.

This chain uses TRBV10-3 with TRBJ1-1; tentative D call: TRBD1 (5 bases). Trimming pared 4 bases from V and 2 bases from J, leaving 20 bases between. The CDR3 covers 17 residues. Germline CDR1 and CDR2: ENHRY and SYGVKD. CDR3 region: CAISGQLWGYSNTEAFF. The CDR3 DNA follows: TGTGCCATCAGTGGGCAACTGTGGGGGTATAGTAACACTGAAGCTTTCTTT.

This clonotype was counted only a few times. V is TRBV7-2 and J is TRBJ1-6; D not resolved. Germline V gene data show CDR1 as SGHTA and CDR2 as FQGNSA. Trimming stripped 8 bases from V and 0 bases from J, with 11 bases between. The CDR3 is 15 amino acids. The CDR3, as DNA: TGTGCCAGCCGTGGGTCGGGCTCCTATAATTCACCCCTCCACTTT. Encoded protein: CASRGSGSYNSPLHF.